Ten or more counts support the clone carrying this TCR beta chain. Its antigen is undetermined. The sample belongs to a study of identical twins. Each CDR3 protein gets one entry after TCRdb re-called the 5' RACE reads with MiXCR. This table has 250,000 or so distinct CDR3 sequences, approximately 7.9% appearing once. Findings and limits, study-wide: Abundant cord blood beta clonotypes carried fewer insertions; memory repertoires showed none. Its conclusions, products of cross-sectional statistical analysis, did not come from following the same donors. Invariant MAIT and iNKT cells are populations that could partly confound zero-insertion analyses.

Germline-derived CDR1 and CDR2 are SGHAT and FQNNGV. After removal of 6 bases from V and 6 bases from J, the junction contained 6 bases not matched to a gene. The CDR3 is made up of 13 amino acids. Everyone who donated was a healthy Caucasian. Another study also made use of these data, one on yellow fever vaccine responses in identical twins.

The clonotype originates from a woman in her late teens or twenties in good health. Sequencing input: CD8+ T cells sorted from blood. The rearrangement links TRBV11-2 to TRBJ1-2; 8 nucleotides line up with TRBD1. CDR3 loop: CASRPRTGNGYTF. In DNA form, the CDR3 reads TGTGCCAGCAGACCGCGGACAGGGAATGGCTACACCTTC.